This T cell receptor (beta chain) comes out of a study of OX40 agonist ivuxolimab in advanced cancers. The wider study: Eligibility rules accepted prior anti-PD-1, anti-PD-L1 or anti-CTLA-4 therapy, and 30% to 40% had some. Study-wide results and limits: Clonal expansion among partial responders at 0.1-3.0 mg/kg ranked near the lowest. Expanded peripheral T cell antigen specificity was not determined. Among some nonresponders, normalized T-cell clonal expansion was also low.

A single count supports this clone. What it binds is unknown. Measured with immunoSEQ multiplex PCR; TCRdb has only the in-frame clones, and not every one. The sample holds about 70,000 clones; roughly 85% are singletons and the top ten take over 2.5%. The V gene's germline CDR1 is SGHTS and CDR2 YDEGEE. The CDR3 is 15 amino acids. V dropped 5 bases and J dropped 4 bases, with 18 bases sitting between them. The rearrangement links TRBV5-8 to TRBJ1-2; no clear D. The sequence was collected from an adult with an advanced solid tumor such as melanoma, head and neck, liver or kidney cancer. Material: CD4+ or CD8+ T cells sorted from blood, obtained in a trial of the OX40 agonist ivuxolimab. CDR3 in amino acids: CASRSRTVGSYGYTF. DNA of the CDR3: TGTGCCAGCAGATCTAGGACGGTGGGGAGCTATGGCTACACCTTC.